This TCR beta chain was profiled in a study of blood T cell repertoires in COVID-19. As for the study in general: Some COVID-19 samples were acute and others convalescent; all came from the United States, Italy and Spain.

Original processing notes: Amplification from reference gene primers served as the basis for estimated nucleated cell counts. Method: immunoSEQ multiplex PCR; TCRdb's copy keeps in-frame clones and lacks some. The V and J calls and clone size are taken from that table; D and trimming were inferred from the DNA. The sample includes fewer than 200,000 clones, 70% to 90% of them seen just once. Germline values: CDR1 MGHDK, CDR2 SYGVNS. This CDR3 region has 15 residues. V trimming: 4 bases; J trimming: 2 bases; junction bases outside the gene matches: 1. This chain connects TRBV25-1 to TRBJ1-4; 10 nucleotides align to TRBD1. The TCR sequence derives from a man aged 65 to 79 with active or convalescent COVID-19. Sequencing was carried out using peripheral blood. For the CDR3, the DNA is TGTGCCAGCAGTGGACAGGGGGCTACTAATGAAAAACTGTTTTTT. Residues: CASSGQGATNEKLFF. Drawing the rest from reference TRBV25-1 and TRBJ1-4, the complete variable domain is EADIYQTPRYLVIGTGKKITLECSQTMGHDKMYWYQQDPGMELHLIHYSYGVNSTEKGDLSSESTVSRIRTEHFPLTLESARPSHTSQYLCASSGQGATNEKLFFGSGTQLSVL.